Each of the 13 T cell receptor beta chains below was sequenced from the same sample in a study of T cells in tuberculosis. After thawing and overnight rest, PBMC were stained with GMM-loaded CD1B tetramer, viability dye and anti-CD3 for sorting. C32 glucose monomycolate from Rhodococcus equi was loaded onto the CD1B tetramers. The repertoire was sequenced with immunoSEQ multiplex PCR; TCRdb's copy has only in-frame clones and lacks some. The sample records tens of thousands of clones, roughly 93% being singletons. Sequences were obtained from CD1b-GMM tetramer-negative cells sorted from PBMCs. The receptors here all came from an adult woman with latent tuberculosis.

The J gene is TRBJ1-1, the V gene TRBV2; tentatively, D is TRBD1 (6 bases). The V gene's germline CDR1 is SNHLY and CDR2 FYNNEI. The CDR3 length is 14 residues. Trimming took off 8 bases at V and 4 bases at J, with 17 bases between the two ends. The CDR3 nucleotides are TGTGCCAGCTGGGGTGTGGGGACACCCACTGAAGCTTTCTTT. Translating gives CASWGVGTPTEAFF.

The CDR3 loop reads CASSFLIGSYEQYV. CDR3 DNA: TGTGCCAGCAGCTTTCTTATCGGGTCCTACGAGCAGTACGTC. The V and J genes are TRBV5-6 and TRBJ2-7; D call uncertain. V lost 2 bases and J lost 1, with 10 bases in between. From germline, CDR1 is SGHDT and CDR2 YYEEEE. The CDR3 has 14 amino acids.

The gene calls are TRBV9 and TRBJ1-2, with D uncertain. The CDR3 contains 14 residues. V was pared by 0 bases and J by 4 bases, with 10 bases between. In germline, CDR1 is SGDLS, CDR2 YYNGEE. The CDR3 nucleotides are TGTGCCAGCAGCGTAGATCCGGGGAGCTATGGCTACACCTTC. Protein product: CASSVDPGSYGYTF.

The CDR3 nucleotides are TGCGCCAGCAGTGAGTCTGTAGCGGGGGGGCAAGAGACCCAGTACTTC. Translation gives CASSESVAGGQETQYF. The rearrangement uses TRBV10-1 and TRBJ2-5; TRBD2 matches at 11 bases. Germline loops: CDR1 WNHNN, CDR2 SYGVQD (reference sequence). V shed 0 bases, J shed 2 bases, and the junction held 2 bases outside the gene matches. This CDR3 spans 16 amino acids.

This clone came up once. In nucleotides, the CDR3 is TGTGCCAGCAGCTTAGGGGGACAGTCCGATACGCAGTATTTT. Translating gives CASSLGGQSDTQYF. The chain combines TRBV7-9 with TRBJ2-3, with TRBD1 identical over 7 bases. Per the germline V gene, CDR1 is SEHNR and CDR2 is FQNEAQ (reference sequence). This CDR3 has 14 amino acids. With 1 base clipped from V and 6 bases from J, the junction kept 4 bases outside the gene matches. Complete variable domain (other parts from reference TRBV7-9 and TRBJ2-3): DTGVSQNPRHKITKRGQNVTFRCDPISEHNRLYWYRQTLGQGPEFLTYFQNEAQLEKSRLLSDRFSAERPKGSFSTLEIQRTEQGDSAMYLCASSLGGQSDTQYFGPGTRLTVL.

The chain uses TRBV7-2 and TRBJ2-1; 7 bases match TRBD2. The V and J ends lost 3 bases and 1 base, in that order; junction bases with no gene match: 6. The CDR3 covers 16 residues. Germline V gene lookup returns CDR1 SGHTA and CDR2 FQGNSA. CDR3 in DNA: TGTGCCAGCAGCTTCGGACTAGTAGGGTCCTACAATGAGCAGTTCTTC. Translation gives CASSFGLVGSYNEQFF.

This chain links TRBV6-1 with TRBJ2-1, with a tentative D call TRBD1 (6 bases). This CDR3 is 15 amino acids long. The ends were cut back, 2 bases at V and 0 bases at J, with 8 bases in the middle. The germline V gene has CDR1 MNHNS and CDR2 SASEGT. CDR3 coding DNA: TGTGCCAGCAGTGAAAGGGGGAACTCCTACAATGAGCAGTTCTTC. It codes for CASSERGNSYNEQFF.

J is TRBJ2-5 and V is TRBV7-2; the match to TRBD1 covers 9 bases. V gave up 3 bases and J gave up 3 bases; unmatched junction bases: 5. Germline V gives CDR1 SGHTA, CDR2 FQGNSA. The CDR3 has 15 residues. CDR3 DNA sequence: TGTGCCAGCAGCTTTTGGGGGACAGGGAAAGAGACCCAGTACTTC. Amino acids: CASSFWGTGKETQYF. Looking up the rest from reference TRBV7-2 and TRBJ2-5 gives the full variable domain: GAGVSQSPSNKVTEKGKDVELRCDPISGHTALYWYRQSLGQGLEFLIYFQGNSAPDKSGLPSDRFSAERTGGSVSTLTIQRTQQEDSAVYLCASSFWGTGKETQYFGPGTRLLVL.

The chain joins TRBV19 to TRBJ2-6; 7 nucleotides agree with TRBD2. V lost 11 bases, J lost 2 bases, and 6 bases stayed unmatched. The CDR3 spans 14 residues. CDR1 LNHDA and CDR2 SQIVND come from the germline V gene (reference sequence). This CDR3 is CAVRRGAGANVLTF. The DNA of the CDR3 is TGTGCCGTTCGTCGGGGGGCTGGGGCCAACGTCCTGACTTTC.

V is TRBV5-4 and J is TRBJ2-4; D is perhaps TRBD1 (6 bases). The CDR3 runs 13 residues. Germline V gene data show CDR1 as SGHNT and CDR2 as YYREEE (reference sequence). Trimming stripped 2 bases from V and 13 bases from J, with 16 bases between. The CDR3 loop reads CASSFPGQSNQYF. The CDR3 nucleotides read TGTGCCAGCAGCTTTCCCGGACAGAGTAACCAGTACTTC.

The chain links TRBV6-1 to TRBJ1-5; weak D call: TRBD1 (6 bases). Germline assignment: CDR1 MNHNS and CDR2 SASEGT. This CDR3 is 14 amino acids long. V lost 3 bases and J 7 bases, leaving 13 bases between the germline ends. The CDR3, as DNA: TGTGCCAGCAGTGACCGCCAGGGGTTCCAGCCCCAGCATTTT. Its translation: CASSDRQGFQPQHF.

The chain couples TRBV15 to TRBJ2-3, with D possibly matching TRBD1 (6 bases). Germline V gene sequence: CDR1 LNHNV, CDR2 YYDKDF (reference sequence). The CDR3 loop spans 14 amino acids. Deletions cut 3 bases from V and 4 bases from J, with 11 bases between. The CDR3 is CATSRSGAADTQYF. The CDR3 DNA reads TGTGCCACCAGCAGGTCAGGGGCGGCAGATACGCAGTATTTT.

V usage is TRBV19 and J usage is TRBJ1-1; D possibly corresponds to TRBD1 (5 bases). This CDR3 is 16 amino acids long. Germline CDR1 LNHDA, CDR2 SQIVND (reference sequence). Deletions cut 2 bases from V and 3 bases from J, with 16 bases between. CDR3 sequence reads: CASSIRRVIGDTEAFF. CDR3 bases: TGTGCCAGTAGTATACGCAGGGTTATTGGGGACACTGAAGCTTTCTTT.